The rows below give T cell receptor beta chains drawn from one sample of a study of beta chain features in type 1 diabetes. The data were produced by immunoSEQ multiplex PCR, yet TCRdb's version contains in-frame clones alone and is incomplete. The sample includes hundreds of thousands of clones, 10% to 15% of them seen just once. The sequencing input was naive CD4+ T cells from blood. Receptors were obtained from a woman aged 18-29 years with type 1 diabetes. The CDR3 runs from the conserved cysteine through the conserved F or W. Each record gives: J gene, D gene, V gene, clone size, CDR3 DNA, CDR3 protein. D genes are given only for firm matches. For some rows the clone size is stated as once, few or many, or as a class when expanded; others skip it.

TRBJ1-6	NA	TRBV18	NA	TGTGCCAGCTCACCCCACAGGGATTCACCCCTCCACTTT	CASSPHRDSPLHF
TRBJ2-5	TRBD1	TRBV7-9	NA	TGTGCCAGCAGCTTACGGACAGGGGAGACCCAGTACTTC	CASSLRTGETQYF
TRBJ2-7	TRBD1	TRBV4-3	NA	TGCGCCAGCAGCCAGGACAGGCGCCCCTCGGGCGAGCAGTACTTC	CASSQDRRPSGEQYF
TRBJ2-6	NA	TRBV19	NA	TGTGCCAGTCGACAGGCCTCTGGGGCCAACGTCCTGACTTTC	CASRQASGANVLTF
TRBJ2-7	NA	TRBV7-8	NA	TGTGCCAGCAGCTACCAGACTACATCATACGAGCAGTACTTC	CASSYQTTSYEQYF
TRBJ1-4	TRBD1	TRBV29-1	NA	TGCAGCGTTCGGCGAGGGGACAGGGGTGAAAAACTGTTTTTT	CSVRRGDRGEKLFF
TRBJ2-1	NA	TRBV30	few	TGTGCCTGGAGTGTATCCGGTGGGACTGCGCAGTTCTTC	CAWSVSGGTAQFF
TRBJ2-3	TRBD2	TRBV7-3	few	TGTGCCAGCAGCCCCGGTGGTAGCGGGGGCACAGATACGCAGTATTTT	CASSPGGSGGTDTQYF
TRBJ2-7	NA	TRBV7-2	few	TGTGCCAGCAGCTCACTTAGTCTCGAGCAGTACTTC	CASSSLSLEQYF
TRBJ1-6	NA	TRBV19	few	TGTGCCAGTACGGTGGGGGGAGGCAATTCACCCCTCCACTTT	CASTVGGGNSPLHF
TRBJ2-5	NA	TRBV6-6	NA	TGTGCCACATCCCTAGCCCCCCAAGAGACCCAGTACTTC	CATSLAPQETQYF
TRBJ2-5	NA	TRBV9	NA	TGTGCCAGCAGCGTAGAAGGGAGAGAGACCCAGTACTTC	CASSVEGRETQYF
TRBJ2-7	NA	TRBV28	NA	TGTGCCAGCAGTACGAGGCTTTTCTCCTACGAGCAGTACTTC	CASSTRLFSYEQYF
TRBJ2-7	TRBD2	TRBV29-1	many	TGCAGCGTTGTACTAGCGGTCAACGAGCAGTACTTC	CSVVLAVNEQYF
TRBJ1-2	TRBD1	TRBV7-8	few	TGTGCCAGCAGCTTAGCCCTGGACAGGCTCTATGGCTACACCTTC	CASSLALDRLYGYTF
TRBJ1-1	TRBD1	TRBV11-2	NA	TGTGCCAGCAGCTTAGGACAGGGGAACACTGAAGCTTTCTTT	CASSLGQGNTEAFF
TRBJ2-5	NA	TRBV5-1	NA	TGCGCCAGCAGCTTGGGCCAGAAACAGACCCAGTACTTC	CASSLGQKQTQYF
TRBJ1-1	NA	TRBV29-1	NA	TGCAGCGTCCCGTCCCCAGGGATCCGGTTCTTT	CSVPSPGIRFF
TRBJ2-3	NA	TRBV5-4	few	TGTGCCAGCAGCTCCCAGGGGGGTACCCGCACAGATACGCAGTATTTT	CASSSQGGTRTDTQYF
TRBJ1-5	NA	TRBV29-1	few	TGCAGCGTTGCACAGGGAGACCAATATAGCAATCAGCCCCAGCATTTT	CSVAQGDQYSNQPQHF
TRBJ2-7	NA	TRBV30	NA	TGTGCCTGGAGTGTAGATTCAGGGCCCTACGAGCAGTACTTC	CAWSVDSGPYEQYF
TRBJ1-4	NA	TRBV9	NA	TGTGCCAGCAGCGTTAATGGGAGGGGGCTGTTTTTT	CASSVNGRGLFF
TRBJ2-1	NA	TRBV5-1	few	TGCGCCAGCCGGGAGAGCGGGCGCTTTGAGCAGTTCTTC	CASRESGRFEQFF
TRBJ2-7	NA	TRBV28	few	TGTGCCAGCAGTTTCCCGCCTGCAGTCGACACCGAGCAGTACTTC	CASSFPPAVDTEQYF
TRBJ1-1	NA	TRBV18	few	TGTGCCAGCTCACGCCCCGGACAGACGAACACTGAAGCTTTCTTT	CASSRPGQTNTEAFF
TRBJ2-5	TRBD2	TRBV30	few	TGTGCCTGGAGTGTAGATCGAGCGGGGAACCAAGAGACCCAGTACTTC	CAWSVDRAGNQETQYF
TRBJ2-1	NA	TRBV5-4	NA	TGTGCCAGCAGTCCAAACCCGACAGACTCGAGGGAGCAGTTCTTC	CASSPNPTDSREQFF
TRBJ2-1	TRBD2	TRBV11-1	few	TGTGCCAGCAGCATGCGACTAGCGGGATTTCTTAATGAGCAGTTCTTC	CASSMRLAGFLNEQFF
TRBJ1-5	NA	TRBV19	NA	TGTGCCAGTAGTATAGGGTGGCAGGGAAGCAATCAGCCCCAGCATTTT	CASSIGWQGSNQPQHF
TRBJ2-3	TRBD1	TRBV11-2	NA	TGTGCCAGCAGCTTAAGGGGGCTTACGCAGTATTTT	CASSLRGLTQYF
TRBJ1-1	NA	TRBV7-9	few	TGTGCCAGCAGCCCGGGACCCCCGGAGGGAACTGAAGCTTTCTTT	CASSPGPPEGTEAFF